Included here is one T cell receptor (beta chain) sequence, with context. This sample was taken from a study of blood T cell repertoires in COVID-19. The CDR3 is 14 residues long. The germline CDR1 and CDR2 sequences are SGHRS and YFSETQ. With V trimmed by 3 bases and J by 5 bases, 6 bases remained unmatched. In the original analysis: Amplification with reference gene primers provided the estimates of nucleated cell counts. Using immunoSEQ multiplex PCR, the repertoire was profiled, and TCRdb retains in-frame clones only, with some absent. The D gene and trimming were derived from the DNA, and the V and J assignments and clone size from that table. The table lists some 260,000 clones, 88% of them singletons, with around 9.6% in the top ten.

This chain links TRBV5-1 with TRBJ2-5; 8 nucleotides match TRBD1. The sequence derives from an older woman with COVID-19, enrolled during active disease. Sequencing was carried out using peripheral blood. In DNA form, the CDR3 reads TGCGCCAGCAGCTCCCAGGGGGCTCGGGAGACCCAGTACTTC. This sequence encodes CASSSQGARETQYF. Full variable domain (missing parts from reference TRBV5-1 and TRBJ2-5): KAGVTQTPRYLIKTRGQQVTLSCSPISGHRSVSWYQQTPGQGLQFLFEYFSETQRNKGNFPGRFSGRQFSNSRSEMNVSTLELGDSALYLCASSSQGARETQYFGPGTRLLVL.